This T cell receptor beta chain stems from a study of blood T cell repertoires in COVID-19 (dated by TCRdb to 2018 to 2020). Regarding the research as a whole: The collaborator samples originated in the United States, Italy and Spain and spanned the acute and convalescent phases of COVID-19. The material from the prospective study consisted of cDNA or gDNA derived from T cells, B-cell-depleted T cells, or PBMCs. Subjects who had been exposed to COVID-19, were actively infected with it, or had recovered from it provided the deeply sampled blood TCRbeta repertoires that made up the dataset. The repertoires were released in a freely available public database meant as a resource for research on the immune response to SARS-CoV-2. The samples were drawn from two sources: the first 160 participants of the ongoing ImmuneRACE study, and fewer than 1,500 subjects contributed by 6 global collaborators. Sample metadata almost always included a de-identified subject ID, COVID-19 status, age in years and sex. HLA class I and class II types, where available, came from metadata supplied by the sample provider rather than from assay-based typing. What the work shows at the level of the full study, not this receptor alone: The quantity of clinical and demographic metadata differed by source and by participant and was supplied without curation.

The CDR3 sequence holds 17 residues, the cysteine and phenylalanine included. Just CDR3 DNA is preserved here, 51 bases in frame from base 1. The V end loses 3 bases and the J end loses 0 bases, and a stretch of 17 bases separates them. Looking up the germline V gene yields CDR1 SGHVS and CDR2 FQNEAQ. Concerning this clone: Its antigen target is currently unknown. No base-level quality is on record; no much larger clone is a single base apart.

TCRbeta CDR3 regions were amplified from genomic DNA using the immunoSEQ Assay, a bias-controlled multiplex PCR. Per the authors' processing: Nucleated cell counts per sample were estimated from amplification of reference gene primers within the assay. To quantify the absolute abundance of each unique TCRbeta CDR3 rearrangement, sequence reads were collapsed and filtered. For each sample, productive Simpson clonality was calculated as the square root of Simpson's diversity index across productive rearrangements. TCRdb took this table from immuneACCESS and kept in-frame rearrangements with V and J called. Such tables lack part of the clones; where checked against another copy, unresolved V genes explain under half of the gap, and the rest is unexplained. D and trimming were read from the DNA, whereas the V and J calls and clone size are those reported in that table. The sample table holds hundreds of thousands of clones, of which 70% to 90% were seen once. Around 2.1% of the sample is taken by the ten largest.

In the prospective study, participants were about 18 to 100 years old, resided in approximately 25 geographic areas of the United States, and were enrolled through a virtual design. Cohort assignment in the prospective study relied on participant-reported clinical history from a screening survey and a study questionnaire. For ImmuneRACE Cohort 3, a participant was defined as recovered based on two consecutive negative NP/OP PCR tests, clearance by a healthcare professional, or resolution of symptoms. In the prospective study, mobile phlebotomists collected whole blood, serum and a nasopharyngeal or oropharyngeal swab from each participant. Over a roughly 2-month period, participants in the prospective study had the option of providing additional blood draws and questionnaires. Before DNA extraction, blood samples from the prospective study were shipped at room temperature or frozen.

Material: PBMCs or T cells enriched from blood (not recorded which). The sequence joins TRBV7-8 to TRBJ1-2; the best D guess is TRBD1, with 6 bases matching. The clonotype was recovered from a man aged 25-40 years who had recovered from COVID-19. The nucleotides read TGTGCCAGCAGCTTGGATAGGTGGGGGCAGACTAACTATGGCTACACCTTC. This translates into CASSLDRWGQTNYGYTF.